The 25 T cell receptor beta chains below all came from one sample that was sequenced in a study of blood T cells in healthy people across ages. Alongside a J-beta primer mix, a sample-barcoded 5' primer served in a second PCR lasting about 7 to 11 cycles. TCRdb recomputed calls from the 5' RACE reads with MiXCR, one row per CDR3 protein. The table has more than 550,000 distinct CDR3 sequences, 20% to 25% seen once. Sequences were obtained from blood. These receptors were taken from a man between 65 and 85 years old in good health.

A single count supports this clonotype. A junction end diverges from the germline sequence, so it may reflect a read error. The chain uses TRBV3-1 and TRBJ2-1, with D maybe TRBD2 (5 bases). The CDR3 runs to 15 residues. Germline CDR1 and CDR2: LGHDT and YNNKEL (reference sequence). The CDR3 sequence: CASSQGRGVYDEQFF. The CDR3 nucleotides are TGTGCCAGCAGCCAAGGACGGGGAGTCTACGATGAGCAGTTCTTC.

The chain carries TRBV4-3 and TRBJ1-5; D may be TRBD1 (5 bases). The V end lost 3 bases, the J end lost 4 bases, and 16 bases lay between the germline ends. The CDR3 is made up of 16 amino acids. The germline CDR1 and CDR2 sequences are LGHNA and YSLEER. As DNA, the CDR3 is TGCGCCAGCAGCCAGTATAGGGACGTTTGGAATCAGCCCCAGCATTTT. It specifies CASSQYRDVWNQPQHF.

V usage is TRBV11-2 and J usage is TRBJ2-1; TRBD2 aligns across 15 bases. With 3 bases clipped from V and 4 bases from J, the junction kept 13 bases outside the gene matches. This CDR3 region has 20 residues. Germline V gene lookup returns CDR1 SGHAT and CDR2 FQNNGV. This chain's CDR3 is CASSFTNGLAGGPGYNEQFF. DNA for the CDR3: TGTGCCAGCAGCTTTACGAATGGACTAGCGGGAGGGCCAGGTTACAATGAGCAGTTCTTC.

The chain recombines TRBV7-8 with TRBJ2-7; the match to TRBD1 covers 8 bases. CDR3 length equals 17 residues. After removal of 0 bases from V and 4 bases from J, the junction contained 11 bases not matched to a gene. The germline V gene encodes CDR1 SGHVS and CDR2 FQNEAQ. This chain's CDR3 is CASSLAPGQALGYEQYV. As DNA, the CDR3 is TGTGCCAGCAGCTTAGCCCCGGGACAGGCCCTCGGATACGAGCAGTACGTC.

This clonotype was seen more than once but under ten times. The chain joins TRBV9 to TRBJ2-4, with TRBD2 as a possible D gene (5 bases). The ends were cut back, 4 bases at V and 1 base at J, with 12 bases in the middle. The CDR3 is 15 amino acids. Germline-derived CDR1 and CDR2 are SGDLS and YYNGEE. Here the CDR3 DNA reads TGTGCCAGCAGCCCAGTCGGCGGGGCCAAAAACATTCAGTACTTC. This sequence encodes CASSPVGGAKNIQYF.

This clonotype turned up a few times. The chain couples TRBV10-3 to TRBJ1-1; TRBD1 might be the D (6 bases). CDR1 is ENHRY, CDR2 SYGVKD, per germline. The length of the CDR3 is 11 residues. Trimming took off 6 bases at V and 8 bases at J, with 10 bases between the two ends. CDR3 in amino acids: CAIRRDREAFF. CDR3 coding DNA: TGTGCCATCAGACGTGACAGGGAAGCTTTCTTT.

This clonotype appeared a few times. This sequence joins TRBV20-1 and TRBJ1-1; D is unclear. There are 12 residues in the CDR3. Germline V gives CDR1 DFQATT, CDR2 SNEGSKA (reference sequence). The V gene lost 6 bases and the J gene lost 7 bases, with 15 bases spanning the gap. The CDR3 protein is CSARGGRYEAFF. CDR3 in DNA: TGCAGTGCCCGCGGAGGCAGATATGAAGCTTTCTTT.

In the case of this clonotype: An end of the junction does not agree with germline; a read error may underlie this. The chain couples TRBV20-1 to TRBJ1-1, with D perhaps matching TRBD1 (5 bases). This CDR3 is built from 16 residues. The germline V gene encodes CDR1 DFQATT and CDR2 SNEGSKA (reference sequence). CDR3 DNA sequence: TGCAGTGCTACTCAGGGTGTTTGGGGCGGGAACACTGAAGTTTTCTTT. This sequence encodes CSATQGVWGGNTEVFF.

A few counts support this clonotype. Germline and junction disagree at one end, which may indicate a read error. The CDR3 sequence is CASSLVPASSYNGQFF. The CDR3 DNA reads TGCGCCAGCAGCTTGGTCCCGGCTAGCTCCTACAATGGGCAGTTCTTC. The rearrangement links TRBV5-1 to TRBJ2-1, with D possibly TRBD2 on 5 matching bases. The CDR3 runs to 16 residues. The germline V gene has CDR1 SGHRS and CDR2 YFSETQ.

Here the CDR3 reads CASSLFQGRTEAFF. CDR3 DNA: TGTGCCAGCAGCTTGTTTCAGGGGAGGACTGAAGCTTTCTTT. This chain uses TRBV11-2 with TRBJ1-1, with a weak D call TRBD1 (6 bases). From germline, CDR1 is SGHAT and CDR2 FQNNGV. This CDR3 is 14 amino acids long. The V gene lost 3 bases and the J gene lost 5 bases, with 13 bases spanning the gap.

V is TRBV11-1 and J is TRBJ2-3, with D possibly matching TRBD1 (5 bases). Germline CDR1 reads SGHAT; CDR2 reads FQDESV (reference sequence). CDR3 length: 12 amino acids. V was shortened by 5 bases and J by 6 bases, with 9 bases between the two germline ends. The CDR3 region is CASSRNRDTQYF. The CDR3 coding sequence is TGTGCCAGCAGCCGGAACAGGGATACGCAGTATTTT.

A few counts support this clonotype. This rearrangement joins TRBV25-1 to TRBJ2-6; D gene ambiguous. V was cut by 4 bases and J by 1 base, with 5 bases left in between. Germline assignment: CDR1 MGHDK and CDR2 SYGVNS. CDR3 length: 14 residues. CDR3: CASSGYSGANVLTF. For the CDR3, the DNA is TGTGCCAGCAGTGGGTATTCTGGGGCCAACGTCCTGACTTTC.

This chain joins TRBV12-3 or TRBV12-4 and TRBJ2-5; D is possibly TRBD1 (6 bases). The CDR3 sequence is 14 residues long. Trimming removed 3 bases at V and 1 base at J, with 9 bases between. The CDR3 DNA follows: TGTGCCAGCAGTTTTGGGGGCCCCCAAGAGACCCAGTACTTC. Translating gives CASSFGGPQETQYF.

This clonotype occurred a few times. This chain uses TRBV2 with TRBJ2-1, with 9 bases that match TRBD2. Looked up from germline, CDR1 is SNHLY and CDR2 is FYNNEI. CDR3 length: 17 residues. The V gene end was trimmed by 6 bases and the J gene end by 5 bases; junction bases not matched to a gene: 14. The CDR3 DNA sequence: TGTGCCAGCAGGACTAGCGGCCTCATATTTGCCCACAATGAGCAGTTCTTC. This gives the protein CASRTSGLIFAHNEQFF.

The chain combines TRBV18 with TRBJ2-5, with 11 bases matching TRBD2. Trimming cost V 3 bases and J 3 bases; bases outside gene matches: 3. The CDR3 sequence is 15 residues long. Germline V CDR1 and CDR2: KGHSH, LQKENI. This chain's CDR3 is CASSPTSGAKETQYF. For the CDR3, the DNA is TGTGCCAGCTCACCGACTAGCGGGGCCAAAGAGACCCAGTACTTC.

This clonotype was counted only a few times. The V call is TRBV7-9, the J call TRBJ1-3; D is unresolved. Trimming left V 1 base short and J 6 bases short, with 10 bases between. Per germline, CDR1 SEHNR and CDR2 FQNEAQ (reference sequence). The CDR3 totals 14 residues. For the CDR3, the DNA is TGTGCCAGCAGCTTAGACTTATCCTCAAACACCATATATTTT. The encoded protein is CASSLDLSSNTIYF. The variable domain in full, with the rest retrieved from reference TRBV7-9 and TRBJ1-3, is DTGVSQNPRHKITKRGQNVTFRCDPISEHNRLYWYRQTLGQGPEFLTYFQNEAQLEKSRLLSDRFSAERPKGSFSTLEIQRTEQGDSAMYLCASSLDLSSNTIYFGEGSWLTVV.

This clonotype occurred many times. V usage is TRBV24-1 and J usage is TRBJ2-3, with 7 bases identical to TRBD1. Germline V gives CDR1 KGHDR, CDR2 SFDVKD. The CDR3 extends over 13 amino acids. J gave up 0 bases and V 9 bases, and 2 bases lay outside the gene matches. The CDR3 loop is CATLDRSTDTQYF. CDR3 bases: TGTGCCACCCTGGACAGGAGCACAGATACGCAGTATTTT.

Only a few counts were recorded for this clonotype. The rearrangement links TRBV7-2 to TRBJ1-5; no clear D gene. Germline values: CDR1 SGHTA, CDR2 FQGNSA. The CDR3 runs to 12 residues. V was cut by 3 bases and J by 3 bases, with 3 bases left in between. The CDR3 loop reads CASSFTNQPQHF. As DNA, the CDR3 is TGTGCCAGCAGCTTTACCAATCAGCCCCAGCATTTT.

This chain links TRBV29-1 with TRBJ2-3; D is unresolved. Germline V gene sequence: CDR1 SQVTM, CDR2 ANQGSEA. Trimming shortened V by 0 bases and J by 1 base, and 11 bases separated the two germline ends. The CDR3 loop spans 15 amino acids. DNA of the CDR3: TGCAGCGTTGAAGATCTAGGGCGCGGCACAGATACGCAGTATTTT. This gives the protein CSVEDLGRGTDTQYF.

This clonotype was counted many times. Compared with germline, one end of the junction differs, possibly owing to a read error. The genes are TRBV7-9 and TRBJ1-1; 8 bases map to TRBD1. The CDR3 has 11 residues. Germline CDR1 SEHNR, CDR2 FQNEAQ (reference sequence). CDR3: CASSLGTGAFF. CDR3 coding DNA: TGTGCCAGCAGTTTAGGGACAGGCGCTTTCTTT.

The chain carries TRBV29-1 and TRBJ2-5, with D perhaps matching TRBD1 (6 bases). The J call may be mistaken, given a closer DNA end match to TRBJ2-7. CDR1 and CDR2 from the germline V gene are SQVTM and ANQGSEA. The CDR3 has 11 amino acids. CDR3 in DNA: TGCAGCGTTAGGACAGCCTACGAGCAGTACGTC. Translation gives CSVRTAYEQYV.

The table lists this clonotype with a few counts. One junction end disagrees with the germline gene, perhaps due to a read error. V and J are TRBV9 and TRBJ1-2; D is possibly TRBD1 (6 bases). In germline, CDR1 is SGDLS, CDR2 YYNGEE. The CDR3 spans 13 residues. The CDR3 DNA follows: TGTGCCAGCGGCGTAGGACAGAACTATGGCTACACCTTC. As protein: CASGVGQNYGYTF.

The chain is built from TRBV11-2 and TRBJ1-1; a possible D gene is TRBD1 (5 bases). CDR3 size: 13 residues. The V gene's germline CDR1 is SGHAT and CDR2 FQNNGV. Trimming removed 1 base at V and 6 bases at J, with 9 bases between. CDR3 bases: TGTGCCAGCAGCTTAGGTCCGGGACCTGAAGCTTTCTTT. Translation gives CASSLGPGPEAFF.

This clonotype was counted only a few times. The chain is built from TRBV12-3 or TRBV12-4 and TRBJ1-2; maybe TRBD1 (5 bases). This CDR3 comprises 15 residues. V was trimmed by 5 bases and J by 4 bases, leaving 17 bases between them. The CDR3 region is CASSPKSRETYGYTF. DNA for the CDR3: TGTGCCAGCAGTCCCAAGTCCAGGGAGACCTATGGCTACACCTTC.

This clonotype was recorded many times. This chain connects TRBV11-2 to TRBJ2-5; possibly TRBD1 or TRBD2 for D (5 bases each). V was trimmed by 1 base and J by 5 bases, leaving 11 bases between them. Germline CDR1 and CDR2: SGHAT and FQNNGV. This CDR3 contains 14 residues. The CDR3 loop reads CASSLAAGTETQYF. Written as DNA, the CDR3 is TGTGCCAGCAGCTTAGCAGCAGGGACGGAGACCCAGTACTTC.